The clone carrying this TCR beta chain was recorded a few times. Antigen: not known. These data are taken from a study of T cell repertoires in cytomegalovirus infection. Study-level background: Used in the study were CMV epitopes, some recently identified and HLA-C-restricted, others well-studied and HLA-B-restricted. CMV infection together with matching HLA type was indicated by public TCR beta signatures. Study findings and constraints: HLA-C-restricted, CMV-specific TCR beta clonotypes were dominant ex vivo. Of the TCR beta families, the public ones yielded a cumulative frequency that identified carriers of CMV plus the relevant HLA.

TCRdb ran MiXCR on the reads and lists one entry per CDR3 protein. The sample has approximately 120,000 distinct CDR3 sequences, roughly 30% seen once. The CDR3 totals 15 residues. With 0 bases removed from V and 1 base from J, the gap between germline ends came to 9 bases. Germline assignment: CDR1 MGHRA and CDR2 YSYEKL. Specimen: CD8+ T cells from cultured PBMCs, collected from culture after CMV antigen stimulation. The J gene is TRBJ1-1, the V gene TRBV4-1; D uncertain. The sequence derives from a human donor in good health (CMV status not recorded). Some clones in this sample may be carry-over from other donors' samples. The CDR3 DNA sequence: TGCGCCAGCAGCCAAGATGGAGTGGGGAACACTGAAGCTTTCTTT. Translating it yields CASSQDGVGNTEAFF.